This T cell receptor (beta chain) was sequenced during a study of blood T cell repertoires in COVID-19. Turning to the study itself: Italy, Spain and the United States were the sources of the convalescent and acute COVID-19 samples.

V dropped 6 bases and J dropped 2; count of bases not matched to a gene: 6. The CDR3 extends over 13 amino acids. The V gene's germline CDR1 is SQVTM and CDR2 ANQGSEA. How the authors handled the data: Amplified reference gene primers provided the basis for estimating nucleated cell counts. Clones were read by immunoSEQ multiplex PCR, and TCRdb kept only the in-frame ones, dropping some. V and J calls plus clone size are reproduced from that table; the DNA served to infer D and trimming. The repertoire holds under 350,000 clones, with around 85% as singletons. The specimen sequenced was PBMCs or T cells enriched from blood (not recorded which). This receptor was obtained from a woman aged 40 to 50 with acute COVID-19. The chain is built from TRBV29-1 and TRBJ2-7; 8 nucleotides match TRBD2. For the CDR3, the DNA is TGCAGCGTAGCCCGGGGGGGTGCCTACGAGCAGTACTTC. Its protein is CSVARGGAYEQYF.